What follows are 9 T cell receptor beta chains derived from one specimen sequenced in a study of blood T cell repertoires in COVID-19. Clones were read by immunoSEQ multiplex PCR, and TCRdb kept only the in-frame ones, dropping some. The sample has 150,000 to 200,000 clones, around 92% seen once. Sequencing was done on a sample of peripheral blood. Receptors originate from a man younger than 40 with COVID-19, enrolled during active disease.

CDR3 sequence reads: CASSSTTDEAFF. For the CDR3, the DNA is TGTGCCAGCAGTTCCACAACCGATGAAGCTTTCTTT. The chain is built from TRBV6-5 and TRBJ1-1; no definite D call. CDR1 and CDR2 from the germline V gene are MNHEY and SVGAGI. The CDR3 has 12 amino acids. The ends were cut back, 4 bases at V and 7 bases at J, with 10 bases in the middle.

As regards this clone: Relative to the germline gene, one junction end is altered; a read error may explain this. The chain joins TRBV30 to TRBJ1-1, with a tentative D call TRBD1 (6 bases). Germline V gene sequence: CDR1 GTSNPN, CDR2 SVGIG (reference sequence). The CDR3 spans 13 residues. The CDR3 nucleotides read TGTGCCTGGGGACTCAATCTGGACAGTATGGTAATCTTT. Its protein is CAWGLNLDSMVIF.

The chain is built from TRBV7-2 and TRBJ1-4; D is unclear. The CDR3 is 14 residues long. V lost 1 base to trimming and J lost 6 bases, with 9 bases between them. Germline V gene lookup returns CDR1 SGHTA and CDR2 FQGNSA. CDR3 protein: CASSLGLGDEKLFF. The CDR3 bases are TGTGCCAGCAGCTTAGGTCTCGGGGATGAAAAACTGTTTTTT.

The chain recombines TRBV2 with TRBJ1-2; 7 bases agree with TRBD1. Trimming took 7 bases from V and 3 from J; bases not matched to a gene: 2. In germline, CDR1 is SNHLY, CDR2 FYNNEI. The CDR3 sequence is 12 residues long. The CDR3, as DNA: TGTGCCAGCATCGGGACAGACTATGGCTACACCTTC. Protein sequence: CASIGTDYGYTF.

This chain links TRBV5-6 with TRBJ2-7, with 9 bases lining up with TRBD2. CDR1 is SGHDT, CDR2 YYEEEE, per germline. The V and J ends lost 2 bases and 4 bases, in that order; junction bases with no gene match: 10. The CDR3 contains 16 residues. Here the CDR3 reads CASSFPGSGRAYEQYF. CDR3 bases: TGTGCCAGCAGCTTCCCCGGTAGCGGGAGAGCTTACGAGCAGTACTTC.

The gene calls are TRBV5-5 and TRBJ2-7, with TRBD1 as a possible D gene (6 bases). The V end was cut by 2 bases, the J end by 3 bases, with 9 bases between. Looked up from germline, CDR1 is SGHKS and CDR2 is YYEKEE (reference sequence). CDR3 size: 13 residues. CDR3 loop: CASSLWDNYEQYF. The DNA of the CDR3 is TGTGCCAGCAGCTTATGGGACAACTACGAGCAGTACTTC.

The V and J genes are TRBV7-9 and TRBJ1-2; D call uncertain. The V gene lost 2 bases and the J gene lost 5 bases, with 21 bases spanning the gap. The CDR3 covers 17 residues. Germline assignment: CDR1 SEHNR and CDR2 FQNEAQ (reference sequence). This CDR3 is CASSLNYLGASLYGYTF. The CDR3 DNA reads as TGTGCCAGCAGCTTAAACTATCTGGGAGCTTCCTTATATGGCTACACCTTC.

This chain joins TRBV10-3 and TRBJ2-7, with D maybe TRBD1 (6 bases). V was shortened by 6 bases and J by 2 bases, with 20 bases between the two germline ends. This CDR3 is 16 amino acids long. Germline values: CDR1 ENHRY, CDR2 SYGVKD. CDR3: CAISHAGTSPPYEQYF. The CDR3 nucleotides read TGTGCCATCAGCCACGCCGGGACATCCCCCCCCTACGAGCAGTACTTC.

Only a few counts were recorded for this clone. CDR3 DNA: TGTGCCAGCAGTTACGCGGGGACGGTTTATAGCAATCAGCCCCAGCATTTT. This sequence encodes CASSYAGTVYSNQPQHF. V usage is TRBV6-2 or TRBV6-3 and J usage is TRBJ1-5; TRBD1 might be the D (5 bases). There are 17 residues in the CDR3. Germline loops: CDR1 MNHEY, CDR2 SVGEGT. The V and J ends lost 2 bases and 0 bases respectively, with 14 bases between them.